This T cell receptor beta chain was captured by sequencing in a study of CD8+ T cells in alopecia areata. As for treatment: oral pan-JAK inhibitor, 5-10 mg twice daily. This clone was recorded many times. Its antigen remains unidentified. Additional DNA sequences in this sample encode the identical CDR3. V lost 3 bases and J 1 base, leaving 10 bases between the germline ends. The CDR3 is 15 residues long. Per germline, CDR1 MDHEN and CDR2 SYDVKM. Extracted from the samples, RNA was reverse transcribed into cDNA to serve as the sequencing template. This table comes from immunoSEQ multiplex PCR, and its TCRdb copy is limited to in-frame clones, with some not included. The table lists 80,000 to 100,000 clones, roughly 46% of them singletons. Study results and limitations: Persistence in scalp and blood during tofacitinib was observed for many expanded lesional clones. Elevated clonality characterized lesional scalp relative to normal scalp, particularly in alopecia totalis/universalis. Tofacitinib yielded significantly lower scalp clonality and fewer expanded CD8+ clones among the top 100.

The sequence was obtained from a human donor with alopecia areata. This sample comprised CD8+ T cells sorted from blood, obtained at week 24, from a patient treated with tofacitinib. The chain links TRBV28 to TRBJ2-4, with D unresolved. Here the CDR3 reads CASSLWVEAKNIQYF. Here the CDR3 DNA reads TGTGCCAGCAGTTTGTGGGTTGAGGCCAAAAACATTCAGTACTTC.